A selection of T cell receptor beta chains follows, all from one sample in a study of Graves' ophthalmopathy and Graves' hyperthyroidism. TCRdb ran MiXCR on the multiplex PCR reads and lists one entry per CDR3 protein. The repertoire has about 600,000 distinct CDR3 sequences, just under 40% of them found once; the top ten carry around 4.6%. Sequenced material: peripheral blood or thyroid tissue (not recorded which). The receptors were gathered from an adult man with Graves' hyperthyroidism. CDR3s include the opening cysteine and the closing phenylalanine or tryptophan. A D gene is named only where the DNA matches it firmly. A clone size is listed for some rows: how often the clone was seen (once, few, many), or a class if it is expanded.

D gene,V gene,J gene,clone size,CDR3 protein,CDR3 DNA
TRBD1,TRBV20-1,TRBJ2-7,-,CSASTGDDYEQYF,TGCAGTGCTTCTACAGGGGATGATTACGAGCAGTACTTC
TRBD1,TRBV7-9,TRBJ2-7,few,CASSPWAGTGDSGSYEQYF,TGTGCCAGCAGCCCATGGGCCGGGACAGGGGATTCTGGGAGCTACGAGCAGTACTTC
-,TRBV7-9,TRBJ2-2,-,CASSFWGTRNTGELFF,TGTGCCAGCAGTTTTTGGGGTACCAGGAACACCGGGGAGCTGTTTTTT
-,TRBV7-8,TRBJ2-5,-,CACSLGQGQETQYF,TGTGCCTGCAGCTTGGGTCAGGGGCAAGAGACCCAGTACTTC
TRBD2,TRBV20-1,TRBJ2-3,once,CSATTSGGSWSTDTQYF,TGCAGTGCTACTACTAGCGGTGGGTCTTGGTCCACAGATACGCAGTATTTT
-,TRBV6-6,TRBJ1-4,many,CASSEQGREKLFF,TGTGCCAGCAGTGAACAGGGTCGAGAAAAACTGTTTTTT
TRBD2,TRBV29-1,TRBJ2-3,many,CSVTSGSSDTQYF,TGCAGCGTTACTAGCGGGAGCTCAGATACGCAGTATTTT
-,TRBV7-9,TRBJ1-1,many,CASRREVGGTEAFF,TGTGCCAGCAGGCGAGAGGTGGGTGGCACTGAAGCTTTCTTT
TRBD1,TRBV5-6,TRBJ2-7,many,CASSWDRGGYEQYF,TGTGCCAGCAGCTGGGACAGAGGTGGCTACGAGCAGTACTTC
-,TRBV15,TRBJ1-1,few,CATSSVSGGSYNEQFF,TGTGCCACCAGCAGCGTTAGCGGCGGCTCCTACAATGAGCAGTTCTTT
-,TRBV20-1,TRBJ2-7,once,CSAREKYEQYF,TGCAGTGCTAGAGAAAAGTACGAGCAGTACTTC
-,TRBV20-1,TRBJ1-4,many,CSASTGLNEKLFF,TGCAGTGCTAGTACAGGACTTAATGAAAAACTGTTTTTT
-,TRBV7-8,TRBJ1-6,-,CASSLDPDSKDSPLHF,TGTGCCAGCAGCTTAGATCCGGACAGTAAGGATTCACCCCTCCACTTT
TRBD1,TRBV2,TRBJ1-6,many,CASKGGRRSYNSPLHF,TGTGCCAGCAAAGGGGGCAGACGCTCCTATAATTCACCCCTCCACTTT
TRBD2,TRBV5-8,TRBJ2-5,-,CASSLERLAEETQYF,TGTGCCAGCAGCTTGGAGAGACTAGCGGAAGAGACCCAGTACTTC
TRBD1,TRBV14,TRBJ1-1,few,CASSRLGTGTPFF,TGTGCCAGCAGCCGTCTAGGGACAGGGACACCTTTCTTT
TRBD1,TRBV7-8,TRBJ2-7,medium-sized,CASSLGQSPSYEQYF,TGTGCCAGCAGCTTGGGACAGTCACCCTCCTACGAGCAGTACTTC
-,TRBV24-1,TRBJ2-7,-,CATSVRGDYEQYF,TGTGCCACCAGTGTGAGGGGGGACTACGAGCAGTACTTC
TRBD1,TRBV20-1,TRBJ1-5,-,CSARDNDRVRPQHF,TGCAGTGCTAGAGATAACGACAGGGTTCGGCCCCAGCATTTT
-,TRBV7-9,TRBJ2-6,many,CASRPLNSGANVLTF,TGTGCCAGCAGACCCCTGAACTCTGGGGCCAACGTCCTGACTTTC
TRBD1,TRBV7-9,TRBJ2-7,-,CASGDRGLGEQYF,TGTGCCAGCGGAGACAGGGGGCTGGGCGAGCAGTACTTC
TRBD1,TRBV5-1,TRBJ1-5,-,CASRGGRDRNQPQHF,TGCGCCAGCAGGGGGGGGAGGGACAGAAATCAGCCCCAGCATTTT
TRBD1,TRBV11-2,TRBJ1-2,few,CASSPTGVLGYTF,TGTGCCAGCAGCCCTACAGGGGTTCTGGGCTACACCTTC
-,TRBV20-1,TRBJ2-7,-,CNASWQGPYEQYF,TGCAATGCTAGTTGGCAGGGCCCCTACGAGCAGTACTTC
TRBD1,TRBV3-1,TRBJ2-7,-,CASRGPGQYYEQYF,TGTGCCAGCCGGGGTCCGGGACAGTACTACGAGCAGTACTTC
TRBD2,TRBV10-3,TRBJ2-6,-,CAISDLSGRAEGSGANVLTF,TGTGCCATCAGTGACCTTAGCGGGAGGGCCGAGGGGTCTGGGGCCAACGTCCTGACTTTC
-,TRBV2,TRBJ1-2,many,CASRDSHGYTF,TGTGCCAGCAGGGACAGCCATGGCTACACCTTC
-,TRBV6-2/TRBV6-3,TRBJ1-2,-,CASSYSTGGRGYTF,TGTGCCAGCAGTTACTCAACGGGGGGCCGCGGCTACACCTTC
-,TRBV20-1,TRBJ1-4,-,CSAETGLFDEKLFF,TGCAGTGCTGAAACAGGGTTGTTTGATGAAAAACTGTTTTTT
-,TRBV29-1,TRBJ2-5,many,CSVAVQGDYQETQYF,TGCAGCGTTGCGGTCCAGGGCGATTACCAAGAGACCCAGTACTTC
-,TRBV4-2,TRBJ1-1,few,CASSQEDRQLNTEAFF,TGTGCCAGCAGCCAAGAGGATCGGCAGTTGAACACTGAAGCTTTCTTT
-,TRBV10-3,TRBJ2-2,-,CAISESGGGRVLKLFF,TGTGCCATCAGTGAGTCGGGGGGGGGCCGGGTACTGAAGCTGTTTTTT
-,TRBV20-1,TRBJ1-5,-,CSASPGVSDEQPQHF,TGCAGTGCCTCCCCGGGGGTAAGCGACGAGCAGCCCCAGCATTTT
-,TRBV4-1,TRBJ1-4,few,CASSQDLSTGPNEKLFF,TGCGCCAGCAGCCAAGATTTGAGTACGGGCCCGAATGAAAAACTGTTTTTT
-,TRBV5-4,TRBJ2-7,few,CASSLSGVHYEQYF,TGTGCCAGCAGCTTAAGCGGAGTACACTACGAGCAGTACTTC
-,TRBV10-2,TRBJ2-7,many,CASSMTGSYEQYF,TGCGCCAGCAGTATGACAGGCTCCTACGAGCAGTACTTC
TRBD2,TRBV19,TRBJ2-1,-,CASSMYSGGASYNEQFF,TGTGCCAGTAGTATGTATAGCGGGGGGGCCTCATACAATGAGCAGTTCTTC
-,TRBV7-9,TRBJ2-3,few,CASSLGTIQGDTQYF,TGTGCCAGCAGCTTAGGGACAATCCAGGGAGATACGCAGTATTTT
TRBD1,TRBV7-9,TRBJ1-1,many,CASSFRGQDTEAFF,TGTGCCAGCAGCTTCAGGGGGCAGGACACTGAAGCTTTCTTT
-,TRBV9,TRBJ2-3,many,CASSRDIGTQYF,TGTGCCAGCAGCCGGGACATAGGTACGCAGTATTTT
-,TRBV12-3/TRBV12-4,TRBJ1-2,many,CASSQGTYGYTF,TGTGCCAGCAGTCAGGGGACCTATGGCTACACCTTC
TRBD1,TRBV27,TRBJ1-2,many,CASSFTTGGSYGYTF,TGTGCCAGCAGTTTCACCACAGGGGGTTCCTATGGCTACACCTTC
-,TRBV20-1,TRBJ1-6,many,CSARDQEVSPLHF,TGCAGTGCTAGAGATCAGGAGGTTTCACCCCTCCACTTT
-,TRBV6-1,TRBJ1-6,many,CACSLRDTTSPLHF,TGTGCCTGCTCGCTCAGGGATACGACTTCACCCCTCCACTTT
-,TRBV2,TRBJ2-5,many,CASSDQEETQYF,TGTGCCAGCAGTGATCAGGAAGAGACCCAGTACTTC
-,TRBV12-3/TRBV12-4,TRBJ1-2,-,CASSYNRGYTF,TGTGCCAGCAGTTACAATCGTGGCTACACCTTC
-,TRBV25-1,TRBJ2-7,-,CASSADSSGYNYEQYF,TGTGCCAGCAGTGCGGACAGTTCGGGCTATAACTACGAGCAGTACTTC
-,TRBV10-3,TRBJ2-2,few,CASSEVWSGANANTGELFF,TGTGCCAGCAGTGAAGTCTGGTCAGGGGCCAACGCGAACACCGGGGAGCTGTTTTTT
-,TRBV7-4,TRBJ1-6,-,CASSFEGGVRDSPLHF,TGTGCCAGCAGCTTTGAGGGAGGGGTTCGGGATTCACCCCTCCACTTT
TRBD1,TRBV5-8,TRBJ2-7,many,CASSLALTGTGTYEQYF,TGTGCCAGCAGCTTGGCACTAACCGGGACAGGAACCTACGAGCAGTACTTC
-,TRBV20-1,TRBJ1-6,-,CSAKGVLGSYNSPLHF,TGCAGTGCCAAGGGAGTTCTCGGCTCCTATAATTCACCCCTCCACTTT
-,TRBV7-9,TRBJ2-1,-,CAGSLGAMDEQFF,TGTGCCGGCAGCTTAGGGGCCATGGATGAGCAGTTCTTC
TRBD1,TRBV25-1,TRBJ2-3,-,CASSDRGPDTQYF,TGTGCCAGCAGTGACAGGGGGCCAGATACGCAGTATTTT
-,TRBV4-1,TRBJ1-6,many,CASRLRQESNSPLHF,TGCGCCAGCAGATTGAGGCAGGAGTCGAATTCACCCCTCCACTTT
TRBD2,TRBV7-9,TRBJ2-7,-,CASSLNRLAGGYEQYF,TGTGCCAGCAGTCTCAACCGACTAGCGGGGGGCTACGAGCAGTACTTC
-,TRBV29-1,TRBJ1-5,many,CSATAGVGNQPQHF,TGCAGCGCTACCGCGGGGGTGGGCAATCAGCCCCAGCATTTT
TRBD1,TRBV12-3/TRBV12-4,TRBJ1-4,few,CASSHNRGREKLFF,TGTGCCAGCAGCCATAACAGGGGGCGTGAAAAACTGTTTTTT
TRBD1,TRBV7-2,TRBJ2-7,-,CACSVRDRGREQYF,TGTGCCTGCAGCGTCCGGGACAGGGGCCGCGAGCAGTACTTC
-,TRBV3-1,TRBJ2-7,-,CASSQSPGDYEQYF,TGTGCCAGCAGCCAGAGTCCGGGGGACTACGAGCAGTACTTC
TRBD1,TRBV29-1,TRBJ1-2,-,CSQARRGVDGYTF,TGCAGCCAAGCGCGCAGGGGGGTTGATGGCTACACCTTC